This TCR beta chain is from a study of beta chain features in type 1 diabetes. Broader study findings: For Type 1 diabetes patients, all four CD4+ subsets carried TCRB CDR3s that were moderately but significantly shorter.

Cells sorted by CD45RO/CCR7/CD25/CD127/CD95/CD27 comprised CD4+ naive, central memory, regulatory and stem cell-like memory cells. This clone was seen only a few times. The antigen is not known. CDR3 length: 15 residues. CDR1 and CDR2 (germline): SGDLS, YYNGEE. Trimming pared 3 bases from V and 8 bases from J, leaving 18 bases between. The authors reverse transcribed all of the isolated RNA, so sequencing captured expressed TCRB transcripts. Clones were sequenced by immunoSEQ multiplex PCR, and TCRdb holds only the in-frame ones, with some missing. The table shows a few hundred thousand clones, with 8% to 10% occurring only once.

The V and J genes are TRBV9 and TRBJ1-3, with a possible D match to TRBD1 (6 bases). The clonotype comes from a man aged 30 to 45 with type 1 diabetes. Sample: central memory CD4+ T cells from blood. The CDR3 sequence: CASSAGVTRVDTIYF. CDR3 coding DNA: TGTGCCAGCAGCGCAGGGGTAACTAGGGTGGACACCATATATTTT.